The 11 T cell receptor beta chains below were found in one sample sequenced in a study of CD8+ T cells in alopecia areata. In each case, RNA was isolated and then reverse transcribed into cDNA as the sequencing template. Assay used: immunoSEQ multiplex PCR; TCRdb lists only in-frame clones, some missing. The sample lists 150,000 to 200,000 clones, about three fifths occurring once. Treatment indicated: oral pan-JAK inhibitor, 5-10 mg twice daily. The starting material was CD4+ T cells sorted from blood, obtained around week 50, from a patient treated with tofacitinib. The receptors derive from a human donor with alopecia areata.

This clone was seen once. The chain links TRBV14 to TRBJ1-2; 11 bases agree with TRBD1. Germline CDR1 SGHDN, CDR2 FVKESK. The CDR3 is made up of 13 amino acids. Trimming removed 7 bases from V and 7 bases from J; junction bases left unmatched: 5. The CDR3 spells CASIRTGGCGYTF. CDR3 nucleotides: TGTGCCAGCATCCGGACAGGGGGCTGTGGCTACACCTTC.

The chain carries TRBV30 and TRBJ2-2; tentative D call: TRBD2 (6 bases). V was pared by 0 bases and J by 10 bases, with 12 bases between. CDR3 length equals 13 residues. Germline lookup yields CDR1 GTSNPN and CDR2 SVGIG (reference sequence). The CDR3 is CAWSVGLTLELFF. The CDR3 region has the DNA TGTGCCTGGAGTGTAGGACTAACTTTGGAGCTGTTTTTT.

This sequence joins TRBV9 and TRBJ2-5; D ambiguous. This CDR3 region has 13 residues. Germline V gene lookup returns CDR1 SGDLS and CDR2 YYNGEE. V shed 3 bases and J shed 5 bases, with 11 bases lying between them. The CDR3 is CASSANNRETQYF. CDR3 DNA sequence: TGTGCCAGCAGCGCTAACAATAGGGAGACCCAGTACTTC.

The CDR3 is CASKFGTGADTQYF. In DNA form, the CDR3 reads TGTGCCAGCAAATTCGGCACTGGCGCAGATACGCAGTATTTT. The chain couples TRBV2 to TRBJ2-3; D is ambiguous. In germline, CDR1 is SNHLY, CDR2 FYNNEI. This CDR3 spans 14 amino acids. Trimming shortened V by 7 bases and J by 4 bases, and 15 bases separated the two germline ends.

This clone was counted at least ten times. The rearrangement links TRBV10-3 to TRBJ1-1; 7 positions match TRBD1. The CDR3 contains 15 residues. J gave up 7 bases and V 2 bases, and 10 bases lay outside the gene matches. The V gene's germline CDR1 is ENHRY and CDR2 SYGVKD. CDR3 DNA sequence: TGTGCCATCAGTGAGGCGACAGGGCTAGGTGGTGAAGCTTTCTTT. Translated, it gives CAISEATGLGGEAFF.

This clone was counted a few times. V and J are TRBV29-1 and TRBJ1-5; D remains unclear. CDR1 and CDR2 from the germline V gene are SQVTM and ANQGSEA. The CDR3 is 8 amino acids. The CDR3 reads CPSQPQHF. The CDR3, as DNA: TGCCCGAGTCAGCCCCAGCATTTT.

The rearrangement uses TRBV10-1 and TRBJ1-1; D not certain. CDR3 length: 9 residues. Germline CDR1 is WNHNN and CDR2 is SYGVQD (reference sequence). The V end lost 6 bases, the J end lost 8 bases, and 4 bases lay between the germline ends. This chain's CDR3 is CASRNEAFF. Here the CDR3 DNA reads TGCGCCAGCAGAAACGAAGCTTTCTTT.

This clone came up once. The rearrangement uses TRBV25-1 and TRBJ2-2; 10 bases are a match to TRBD1. CDR3 length: 15 residues. From germline, CDR1 is MGHDK and CDR2 SYGVNS. J lost 4 bases, V lost 2 bases, and 1 base had no gene match. The CDR3 DNA reads TGTGCCAGCAGTGAAGACAGGGGGCTCACCGGGGAGCTGTTTTTT. Residues: CASSEDRGLTGELFF.

The chain recombines TRBV5-1 with TRBJ2-1; the D gene could be TRBD1 or TRBD2 (5 bases each). CDR3 size: 14 residues. Germline V gene sequence: CDR1 SGHRS, CDR2 YFSETQ. The V end lost 0 bases, the J end lost 4 bases, and 8 bases lay between the germline ends. CDR3 sequence reads: CASSLGDPYNEQFF. The CDR3 DNA is TGCGCCAGCAGCTTGGGGGACCCTTACAATGAGCAGTTCTTC.

The chain links TRBV2 to TRBJ2-1; maybe TRBD2 (6 bases). The CDR3 runs to 11 residues. Looked up from germline, CDR1 is SNHLY and CDR2 is FYNNEI. The V gene lost 5 bases and the J gene lost 13 bases, with 12 bases spanning the gap. The CDR3 bases are TGTGCCAGCAGTCTCGGGACTGAACAGTTCTTC. It encodes CASSLGTEQFF.

The gene calls are TRBV25-1 and TRBJ1-6; possibly TRBD1 for D (5 bases). The CDR3 has 13 residues. Per the germline V gene, CDR1 is MGHDK and CDR2 is SYGVNS. The V gene lost 4 bases and the J gene lost 7 bases, with 8 bases spanning the gap. The CDR3, as DNA: TGTGCCAGCAGTGCCGACAGAAATTCACCCCTCCACTTT. Its protein is CASSADRNSPLHF.